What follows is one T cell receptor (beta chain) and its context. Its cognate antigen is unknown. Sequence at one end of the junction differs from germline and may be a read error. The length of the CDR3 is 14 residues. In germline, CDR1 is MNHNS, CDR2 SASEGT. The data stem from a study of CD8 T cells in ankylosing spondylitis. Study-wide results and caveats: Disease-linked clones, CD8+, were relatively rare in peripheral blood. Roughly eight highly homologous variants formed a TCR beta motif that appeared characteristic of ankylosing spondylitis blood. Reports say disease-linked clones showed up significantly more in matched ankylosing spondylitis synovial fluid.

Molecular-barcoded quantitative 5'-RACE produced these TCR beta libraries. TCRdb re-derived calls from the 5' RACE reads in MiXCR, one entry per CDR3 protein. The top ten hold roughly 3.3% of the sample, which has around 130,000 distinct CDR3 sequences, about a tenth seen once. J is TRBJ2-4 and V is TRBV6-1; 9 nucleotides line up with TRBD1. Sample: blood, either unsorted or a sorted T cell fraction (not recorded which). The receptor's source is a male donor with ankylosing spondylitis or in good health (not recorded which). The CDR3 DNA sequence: TGTGCCAGCAGGGGACAGGGAACGGGAAACAGTCAGTACTTC. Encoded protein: CASRGQGTGNSQYF.